This passage covers 29 T cell receptor beta chains from one sample sequenced in a study of technical replicates of blood from several donors. The method was immunoSEQ multiplex PCR; TCRdb's version includes in-frame clones alone and lacks a portion of them. The table shows under 75,000 clones, with approximately 92% occurring only once. The material sequenced was PBMCs. These receptors originate from a human donor in good health. Some clones in this sample may be carry-over from other donors' samples.

This chain links TRBV25-1 with TRBJ2-2; possibly TRBD1 for D (6 bases). Per the germline V gene, CDR1 is MGHDK and CDR2 is SYGVNS. The CDR3 spans 16 residues. Trimming cost V 4 bases and J 4 bases, with 16 bases left between them. The CDR3 is CASSAPGAVGTGELFF. As DNA, the CDR3 is TGTGCCAGCAGTGCCCCAGGGGCCGTGGGCACCGGGGAGCTGTTTTTT.

This clone showed up just once. CDR3 nucleotides: TGTGCCAGCAGCTGGCGGGGACTACCTTCTGGGGAGCAGTACTTC. It yields the protein CASSWRGLPSGEQYF. The chain links TRBV5-4 to TRBJ2-7; 7 bases are shared with TRBD2. V was pared by 3 bases and J by 7 bases, with 13 bases of the junction left unmatched. CDR1 and CDR2 (germline): SGHNT, YYREEE (reference sequence). The CDR3 contains 15 residues. Combining the CDR3 with reference TRBV5-4 and TRBJ2-7 gives the whole variable domain ETGVTQSPTHLIKTRGQQVTLRCSSQSGHNTVSWYQQALGQGPQFIFQYYREEENGRGNFPPRFSGLQFPNYSSELNVNALELDDSALYLCASSWRGLPSGEQYFGPGTRLTVT.

The V call is TRBV21-1, the J call TRBJ1-4; TRBD1 reflects the table's D call only, with no check against the DNA. TRBV21-1 is flagged as a pseudogene. There are 20 residues in the CDR3. As DNA, the CDR3 is TGTGCCAGCAGCCAACCGGCCCCCCCAGGAACCCCTGCAACTAATGAAAAACTGTTTTTT. Protein product: CASSQPAPPGTPATNEKLFF.

The chain is built from TRBV5-6 and TRBJ2-5, with 7 positions matching TRBD2. The CDR3 is made up of 13 amino acids. V trimming: 2 bases; J trimming: 5 bases; junction bases outside the gene matches: 3. Germline V gene lookup returns CDR1 SGHDT and CDR2 YYEEEE. CDR3 bases: TGTGCCAGCAGCTTTGGGGAGGGGGAGACCCAGTACTTC. Encoded protein: CASSFGEGETQYF.

V gene TRBV7-9 combines with J gene TRBJ1-5; 7 nucleotides line up with TRBD1. Germline lookup yields CDR1 SEHNR and CDR2 FQNEAQ (reference sequence). The CDR3 is 15 residues long. With 5 bases clipped from V and 9 bases from J, the junction kept 13 bases outside the gene matches. The CDR3 protein is CASSRGRTGQSPQHF. The CDR3 nucleotides read TGTGCCAGCAGCCGCGGACGTACGGGACAGTCGCCCCAGCATTTT.

DNA for the CDR3: TGTGCCAGCAGCACGACGTTCCAGCGGCAGTACTTC. Amino acids: CASSTTFQRQYF. V is TRBV2 and J is TRBJ2-7; no clear D gene. V lost 6 bases and J 9 bases, leaving 15 bases between the germline ends. CDR3 length: 12 residues. The germline V gene encodes CDR1 SNHLY and CDR2 FYNNEI.

The V and J genes are TRBV5-6 and TRBJ1-2; D call uncertain. This CDR3 is built from 15 residues. Germline V CDR1 and CDR2: SGHDT, YYEEEE. V was pared by 2 bases and J by 5 bases, with 16 bases between. CDR3 loop: CASSLWRTNLYGYTF. CDR3 sequence (DNA): TGTGCCAGCAGCTTATGGCGGACTAATCTTTATGGCTACACCTTC.

In DNA form, the CDR3 reads TGTGCCAGCTCACCTGCACAGGGGCCCACTGAAGCTTTCTTT. Amino acid sequence: CASSPAQGPTEAFF. V is TRBV18 and J is TRBJ1-1, with 7 nucleotides matching TRBD1. The CDR3 extends over 14 amino acids. J gave up 4 bases and V 3 bases, and 5 bases lay outside the gene matches. Germline assignment: CDR1 KGHSH and CDR2 LQKENI.

The chain joins TRBV7-2 to TRBJ2-2, with 10 bases fitting TRBD2. V was pared by 4 bases and J by 7 bases, with 12 bases of the junction left unmatched. The CDR3 is made up of 17 amino acids. Germline lookup yields CDR1 SGHTA and CDR2 FQGNSA. The CDR3 reads CASSSLAGAFLGGELFF. The CDR3 DNA follows: TGTGCCAGCAGCTCCCTAGCGGGGGCCTTCTTGGGCGGGGAGCTGTTTTTT.

CDR3: CASERTLNTEAFF. The CDR3, as DNA: TGTGCCAGCGAACGGACTTTGAACACTGAAGCTTTCTTT. This chain joins TRBV6-5 and TRBJ1-1; no definite D call. Between the trimmed V and J ends, which lost 8 bases and 0 bases, there was a span of 10 bases. Germline V gene lookup returns CDR1 MNHEY and CDR2 SVGAGI. This CDR3 is built from 13 residues.

This chain's CDR3 is CASSYGTGGRYEQYF. CDR3 sequence (DNA): TGTGCCAGCAGTTACGGGACAGGGGGTAGGTACGAGCAGTACTTC. V and J are TRBV27 and TRBJ2-7; 11 bases match TRBD1. With V trimmed by 4 bases and J by 4 bases, 6 bases remained unmatched. The CDR3 extends over 15 amino acids. Germline CDR1 and CDR2: MNHEY and SMNVEV (reference sequence).

V usage is TRBV7-9 and J usage is TRBJ2-7, with 7 bases lining up with TRBD1. CDR1 is SEHNR, CDR2 FQNEAQ, per germline (reference sequence). V lost 4 bases to trimming and J lost 1 base; unmatched junction nucleotides: 1. The CDR3 spans 13 residues. The CDR3 nucleotides read TGTGCCAGCAGCTGGGACAGATCCTACGAGCAGTACTTC. It codes for CASSWDRSYEQYF.

This chain links TRBV27 with TRBJ2-1, with 9 bases identical to TRBD2. V gave up 5 bases and J gave up 0 bases; unmatched junction bases: 17. The CDR3 runs 20 residues. Germline CDR1 MNHEY, CDR2 SMNVEV (reference sequence). The CDR3 DNA is TGTGCCAGCAGTCCCTCCGAGACGAGCGGGGGGTCGAGCTCCTACAATGAGCAGTTCTTC. Amino acids: CASSPSETSGGSSSYNEQFF.

This sequence joins TRBV6-1 and TRBJ1-2, with 9 bases aligning to TRBD1. CDR1 and CDR2 (germline): MNHNS, SASEGT. Trimming removed 5 bases from V and 7 bases from J; junction bases left unmatched: 8. The CDR3 loop spans 14 amino acids. The CDR3: CASSNRDRAGGYTF. CDR3 bases: TGTGCCAGCAGTAACCGGGACAGGGCTGGTGGCTACACCTTC.

This clone was counted at least ten times. The chain uses TRBV20-1 and TRBJ1-1, with TRBD1 matching over 7 bases. Germline V gene sequence: CDR1 DFQATT, CDR2 SNEGSKA (reference sequence). The trim removed 2 bases at V and 13 bases at J, leaving 4 bases unmatched. This CDR3 region has 10 residues. The CDR3 reads CSARSGGLFF. The CDR3 region has the DNA TGCAGTGCTAGATCAGGGGGACTTTTCTTT.

The gene calls are TRBV4-3 and TRBJ2-7, with D tentatively TRBD2 (5 bases). V gave up 0 bases and J gave up 4 bases, with 13 bases separating them. CDR1 and CDR2 (germline): LGHNA, YSLEER. The CDR3 has 15 amino acids. The CDR3, as DNA: TGCGCCAGCAGCCAAGAGGACGGGGTTTTTTACGAGCAGTACTTC. Translating it yields CASSQEDGVFYEQYF.

The V call is TRBV5-1, the J call TRBJ2-3, with TRBD2 matching 11 bases. Trimming at V came to 5 bases and at J to 4 bases, leaving 3 bases not matched to a gene. Germline lookup yields CDR1 SGHRS and CDR2 YFSETQ. This CDR3 contains 14 residues. The CDR3 DNA follows: TGCGCCAGCAGTAGCGGGGGGGCTGCAGATACGCAGTATTTT. Amino acid sequence: CASSSGGAADTQYF.

The chain is built from TRBV7-6 and TRBJ2-1, with 10 bases that match TRBD2. V was pared by 5 bases and J by 0 bases, with 7 bases of the junction left unmatched. Germline V CDR1 and CDR2: SGHVS, FNYEAQ. The CDR3 has 17 residues. CDR3 residues: CASSREPSGSSYNEQFF. The CDR3 DNA follows: TGTGCCAGCAGCCGCGAACCTAGCGGGAGCTCCTACAATGAGCAGTTCTTC. Looking up the rest from reference TRBV7-6 and TRBJ2-1 gives the full variable domain: GAGVSQSPRYKVTKRGQDVALRCDPISGHVSLYWYRQALGQGPEFLTYFNYEAQQDKSGLPNDRFSAERPEGSISTLTIQRTEQRDSAMYRCASSREPSGSSYNEQFFGPGTRLTVL.

J is TRBJ2-3 and V is TRBV5-8; TRBD1 aligns across 10 bases. The CDR3 is made up of 12 amino acids. Germline V CDR1 and CDR2: SGHTS, YDEGEE. In DNA form, the CDR3 reads TGTGCGGGGGACAGGGGTGCAGATACGCAGTATTTT. Translation: CAGDRGADTQYF.

The chain carries TRBV5-1 and TRBJ2-2; TRBD2 agrees at 14 bases. Germline CDR1 and CDR2: SGHRS and YFSETQ. The CDR3 totals 18 residues. J gave up 6 bases and V 0 bases, and 7 bases lay outside the gene matches. Written as DNA, the CDR3 is TGCGCCAGCAGCTTGGATCCGGGACTAGCGGGAGTGTCCGGGGAGCTGTTTTTT. Translation gives CASSLDPGLAGVSGELFF.

The V call is TRBV4-3, the J call TRBJ1-4; no clear D gene. Trimming left V 0 bases short and J 10 bases short, with 15 bases between. The CDR3 sequence is 15 residues long. Germline lookup yields CDR1 LGHNA and CDR2 YSLEER. The CDR3 DNA sequence: TGCGCCAGCAGCCAAGATGCCGGGATCCAAGGAAAACTGTTTTTT. Translating it yields CASSQDAGIQGKLFF.

The chain links TRBV4-3 to TRBJ2-1; 10 bases fit TRBD2. J was trimmed by 0 bases and V by 3 bases; bases with no gene match: 2. Germline CDR1 and CDR2: LGHNA and YSLEER. This CDR3 has 16 residues. The CDR3 spells CASSHIAGGSYNEQFF. The CDR3 DNA sequence: TGCGCCAGCAGCCATATAGCGGGAGGCTCCTACAATGAGCAGTTCTTC.

The rearrangement joins TRBV4-3 to TRBJ1-3; unclear D gene. Germline V gene lookup returns CDR1 LGHNA and CDR2 YSLEER. V was trimmed by 0 bases and J by 0 bases, leaving 15 bases between them. There are 18 residues in the CDR3. The CDR3 DNA follows: TGCGCCAGCAGCCAAGAATACCGGGCGGGCAACTCTGGAAACACCATATATTTT. Protein sequence: CASSQEYRAGNSGNTIYF.

The chain is built from TRBV9 and TRBJ2-7, with 8 bases that match TRBD2. The germline V gene has CDR1 SGDLS and CDR2 YYNGEE. V lost 0 bases and J lost 6; bases outside the gene matches: 5. This CDR3 spans 14 amino acids. The CDR3 spells CASSVVSGEGEQYF. The CDR3 DNA reads as TGTGCCAGCAGCGTAGTTAGCGGGGAGGGCGAGCAGTACTTC.

The chain combines TRBV27 with TRBJ2-1, with D unclear. V lost 5 bases and J 4 bases, leaving 9 bases between the germline ends. The CDR3 length is 13 residues. Germline CDR1 MNHEY, CDR2 SMNVEV (reference sequence). The CDR3 DNA reads as TGTGCCAGCAGTCCATACAGATACAATGAGCAGTTCTTC. Amino acids: CASSPYRYNEQFF.

This chain joins TRBV19 and TRBJ1-2; D is undetermined. Trimming took off 7 bases at V and 1 base at J, with 16 bases between the two ends. Germline values: CDR1 LNHDA, CDR2 SQIVND (reference sequence). CDR3 length: 15 residues. The CDR3 bases are TGTGCCAGTACCACCAGGTCAAATCTTAACTATGGCTACACCTTC. This translates into CASTTRSNLNYGYTF.

The rearrangement links TRBV11-3 to TRBJ2-1, with 12 bases aligning to TRBD2. J was trimmed by 7 bases and V by 1 base; bases with no gene match: 2. Germline-derived CDR1 and CDR2 are SGHNT and YENEEA. The CDR3 contains 15 residues. Here the CDR3 reads CASSLGTSGVNEQFF. The CDR3 DNA sequence: TGTGCCAGCAGCTTAGGGACTAGCGGGGTTAATGAGCAGTTCTTC. Drawing the rest from reference TRBV11-3 and TRBJ2-1, the complete variable domain is EAGVVQSPRYKIIEKKQPVAFWCNPISGHNTLYWYLQNLGQGPELLIRYENEEAVDDSQLPKDRFSAERLKGVDSTLKIQPAELGDSAVYLCASSLGTSGVNEQFFGPGTRLTVL.

V and J are TRBV5-1 and TRBJ1-6; D call uncertain. V was trimmed by 0 bases and J by 7 bases, leaving 11 bases between them. From germline, CDR1 is SGHRS and CDR2 YFSETQ. This CDR3 region has 15 residues. CDR3 amino acids: CASSLDTAGNSPLHF. CDR3 DNA: TGCGCCAGCAGCTTGGACACTGCGGGGAATTCACCCCTCCACTTT.

The gene calls are TRBV5-4 and TRBJ2-3, with 15 bases fitting TRBD2. V shed 4 bases and J 0 bases; nucleotides not matched to a gene: 6. The CDR3 runs to 18 residues. Germline CDR1 and CDR2: SGHNT and YYREEE (reference sequence). DNA of the CDR3: TGTGCCAGCAGCCCCGGACTAGCGGGGGGGACTAGCACAGATACGCAGTATTTT. Translation gives CASSPGLAGGTSTDTQYF.